The next 8 T cell receptor beta chains were all read from a single sample in a study of control samples from healthy donors and cancer patients. Measured with immunoSEQ multiplex PCR; TCRdb has only the in-frame clones, and not every one. In the table there are approximately 90,000 clones, 85% to 95% of which are singletons. Sequenced material: blood. The receptors here all came from a woman between 25 and 40 years old in good health.

CDR3 DNA: TGTGCCAGCAGTGACTCGACTAGCGGGGAAGATACGCAGTATTTT. Its translation is CASSDSTSGEDTQYF. The V call is TRBV6-4, the J call TRBJ2-3; 11 bases map to TRBD2. The CDR3 length is 15 residues. The germline CDR1 and CDR2 sequences are MRHNA and SNTAGT. Unmatched junction bases numbered 1, after V lost 0 bases and J lost 5 bases.

The V and J genes are TRBV5-6 and TRBJ1-2; D might be TRBD1 (5 bases). Trimming shortened V by 0 bases and J by 4 bases, and 19 bases separated the two germline ends. The CDR3 has 17 residues. The germline CDR1 and CDR2 sequences are SGHDT and YYEEEE. The CDR3 spells CASSLGSAVGRFYGYTF. The CDR3 nucleotides are TGTGCCAGCAGCTTGGGGTCGGCAGTGGGACGGTTCTATGGCTACACCTTC.

The chain carries TRBV12-5 and TRBJ2-7, with a possible D match to TRBD2 (6 bases). Per the germline V gene, CDR1 is LGHNT and CDR2 is FRNRAP. Trimming took off 6 bases at V and 1 base at J, with 10 bases between the two ends. This CDR3 contains 13 residues. The DNA for the CDR3 is TGTGCTAGTGGCCGGGACTTTTCCTACGAGCAGTACTTC. This encodes CASGRDFSYEQYF.

The genes are TRBV2 and TRBJ1-1; no clear D gene. With 8 bases removed from V and 5 bases from J, the gap between germline ends came to 15 bases. From germline, CDR1 is SNHLY and CDR2 FYNNEI. The CDR3 covers 13 residues. CDR3 DNA sequence: TGTGCCAGCGAGGCGGAGGGCGGGACTGAAGCTTTCTTT. Its translation is CASEAEGGTEAFF.

Only one count was recorded for this clone. CDR3 bases: TGCCGGAACTTCCTCTTTAGCAATCAGCCCCAGCATTTT. It is translated as CRNFLFSNQPQHF. This chain connects TRBV21-1 to TRBJ1-5. TRBV21-1 is recorded as a pseudogene. The CDR3 sequence is 13 residues long.

The chain combines TRBV13 with TRBJ1-1; D possibly corresponds to TRBD1 (5 bases). Per the germline V gene, CDR1 is PRHDT and CDR2 is FYEKMQ (reference sequence). V was clipped by 5 bases and J by 6 bases, with 19 bases between them. CDR3 length: 15 amino acids. The CDR3 here is CASSPGALRGPEAFF. The CDR3, as DNA: TGTGCCAGCAGCCCCGGTGCCCTGAGGGGACCTGAAGCTTTCTTT.

The CDR3 region has the DNA TGCAGTGCTAGACTAGTGAATGAGCAGTTCTTC. As protein: CSARLVNEQFF. The rearrangement joins TRBV20-1 to TRBJ2-1; no clear D gene. The CDR3 consists of 11 residues. From germline, CDR1 is DFQATT and CDR2 SNEGSKA (reference sequence). The V gene lost 2 bases and the J gene lost 7 bases, with 6 bases spanning the gap.

The V and J genes are TRBV28 and TRBJ1-5; 7 bases agree with TRBD1. The CDR3 has 22 amino acids. Germline lookup yields CDR1 MDHEN and CDR2 SYDVKM. V gave up 5 bases and J gave up 0 bases; unmatched junction bases: 25. CDR3 protein: CASSPASLASTRDSNSNQPQHF. In DNA form, the CDR3 reads TGTGCCAGCAGTCCCGCCTCGCTCGCCTCCACCCGGGACAGCAATAGCAATCAGCCCCAGCATTTT.